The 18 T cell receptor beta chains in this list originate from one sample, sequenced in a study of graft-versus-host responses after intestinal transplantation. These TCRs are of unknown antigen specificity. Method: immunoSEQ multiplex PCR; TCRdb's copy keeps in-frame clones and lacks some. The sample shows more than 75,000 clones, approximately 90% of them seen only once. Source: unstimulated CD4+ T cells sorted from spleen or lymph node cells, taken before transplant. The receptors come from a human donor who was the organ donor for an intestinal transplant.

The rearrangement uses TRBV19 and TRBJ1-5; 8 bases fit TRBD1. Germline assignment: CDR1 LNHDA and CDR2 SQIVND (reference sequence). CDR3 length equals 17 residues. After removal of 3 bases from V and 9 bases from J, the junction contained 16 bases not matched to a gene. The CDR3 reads CASSIKGQGATFWPQHF. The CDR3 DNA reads TGTGCCAGTAGTATTAAAGGGCAGGGGGCCACCTTTTGGCCCCAGCATTTT.

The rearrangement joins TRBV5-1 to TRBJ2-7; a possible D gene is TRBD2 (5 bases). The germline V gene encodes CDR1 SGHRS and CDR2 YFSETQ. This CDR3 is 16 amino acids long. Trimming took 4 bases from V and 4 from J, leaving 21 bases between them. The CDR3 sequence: CASSPGISRVGYEQYF. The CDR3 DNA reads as TGCGCCAGCAGCCCCGGGATTTCTAGGGTGGGGTACGAGCAGTACTTC.

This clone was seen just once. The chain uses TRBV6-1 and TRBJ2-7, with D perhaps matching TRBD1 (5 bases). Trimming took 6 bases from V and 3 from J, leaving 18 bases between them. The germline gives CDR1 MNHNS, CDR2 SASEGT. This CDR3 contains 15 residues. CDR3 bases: TGTGCCAGCAGGGAGCTAACAGGTGGAAACTACGAGCAGTACTTC. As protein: CASRELTGGNYEQYF.

CDR3 sequence: CASGPGLAGGPDTQYF. CDR3 nucleotide sequence: TGTGCTAGTGGTCCGGGACTAGCGGGGGGGCCTGATACGCAGTATTTT. The chain links TRBV12-5 to TRBJ2-3; 16 bases line up with TRBD2. The CDR3 sequence is 16 residues long. The V gene end was trimmed by 5 bases and the J gene end by 6 bases; junction bases not matched to a gene: 5. Germline CDR1 is LGHNT and CDR2 is FRNRAP.

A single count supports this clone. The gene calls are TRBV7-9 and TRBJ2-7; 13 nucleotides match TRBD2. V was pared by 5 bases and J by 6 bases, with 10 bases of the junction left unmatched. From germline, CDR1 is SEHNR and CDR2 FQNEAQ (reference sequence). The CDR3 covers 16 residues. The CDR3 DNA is TGTGCCAGCAGCATCCGGACTAGCGGGGGTTCGGGCGAGCAGTACTTC. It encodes CASSIRTSGGSGEQYF.

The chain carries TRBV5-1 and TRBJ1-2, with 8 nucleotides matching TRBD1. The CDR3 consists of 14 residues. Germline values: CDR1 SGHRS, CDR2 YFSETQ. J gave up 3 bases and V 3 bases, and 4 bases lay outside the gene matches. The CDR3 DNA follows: TGCGCCAGCAGCTATTACAGGGGGGACTATGGCTACACCTTC. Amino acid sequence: CASSYYRGDYGYTF. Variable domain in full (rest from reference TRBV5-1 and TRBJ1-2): KAGVTQTPRYLIKTRGQQVTLSCSPISGHRSVSWYQQTPGQGLQFLFEYFSETQRNKGNFPGRFSGRQFSNSRSEMNVSTLELGDSALYLCASSYYRGDYGYTFGSGTRLTVV.

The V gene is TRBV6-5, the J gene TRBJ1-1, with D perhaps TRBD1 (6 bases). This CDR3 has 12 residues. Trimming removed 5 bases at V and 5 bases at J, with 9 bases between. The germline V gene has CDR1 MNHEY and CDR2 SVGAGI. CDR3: CASSERGTEAFF. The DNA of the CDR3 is TGTGCCAGCAGTGAAAGGGGGACTGAAGCTTTCTTT.

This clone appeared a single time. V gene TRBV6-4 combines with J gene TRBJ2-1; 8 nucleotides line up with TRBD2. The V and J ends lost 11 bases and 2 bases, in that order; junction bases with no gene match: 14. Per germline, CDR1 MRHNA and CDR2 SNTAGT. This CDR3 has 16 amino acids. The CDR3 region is CAGHRNRGGPYNEQFF. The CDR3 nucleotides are TGTGCCGGACATCGAAACCGGGGGGGTCCCTACAATGAGCAGTTCTTC.

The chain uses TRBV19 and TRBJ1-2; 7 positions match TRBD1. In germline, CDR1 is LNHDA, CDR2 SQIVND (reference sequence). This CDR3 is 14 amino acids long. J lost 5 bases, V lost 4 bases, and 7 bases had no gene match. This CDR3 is CASSTGTEIYGYTF. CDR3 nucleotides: TGTGCCAGTAGTACTGGGACAGAAATATATGGCTACACCTTC.

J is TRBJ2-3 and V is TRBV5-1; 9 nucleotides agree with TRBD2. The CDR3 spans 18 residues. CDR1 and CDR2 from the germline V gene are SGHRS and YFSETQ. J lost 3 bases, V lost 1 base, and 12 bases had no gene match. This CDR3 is CASSLKISGGGVTDTQYF. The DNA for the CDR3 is TGCGCCAGCAGCTTGAAAATTAGTGGCGGGGGGGTGACAGATACGCAGTATTTT.

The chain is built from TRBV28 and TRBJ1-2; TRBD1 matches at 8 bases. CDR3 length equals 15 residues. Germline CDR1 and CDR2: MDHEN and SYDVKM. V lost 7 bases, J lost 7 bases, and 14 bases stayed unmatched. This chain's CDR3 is CASKGMGTGGRGYTF. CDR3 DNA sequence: TGTGCCAGCAAGGGAATGGGAACAGGGGGTCGTGGCTACACCTTC.

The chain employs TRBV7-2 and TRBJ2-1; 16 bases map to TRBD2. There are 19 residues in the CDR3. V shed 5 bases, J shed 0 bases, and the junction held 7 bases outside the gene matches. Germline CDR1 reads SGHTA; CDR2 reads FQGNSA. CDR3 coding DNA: TGTGCCAGCAGCCTGGGACTAGCGGGGGGGGCCGGCTCCTACAATGAGCAGTTCTTC. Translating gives CASSLGLAGGAGSYNEQFF.

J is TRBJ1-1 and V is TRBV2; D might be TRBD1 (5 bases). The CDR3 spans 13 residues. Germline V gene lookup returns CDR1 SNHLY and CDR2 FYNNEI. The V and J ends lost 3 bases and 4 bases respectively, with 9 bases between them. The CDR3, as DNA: TGTGCCAGCAGTGACAGGGTTTTCACTGAAGCTTTCTTT. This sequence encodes CASSDRVFTEAFF. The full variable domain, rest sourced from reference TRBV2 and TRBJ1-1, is EPEVTQTPSHQVTQMGQEVILRCVPISNHLYFYWYRQILGQKVEFLVSFYNNEISEKSEIFDDQFSVERPDGSNFTLKIRSTKLEDSAMYFCASSDRVFTEAFFGQGTRLTVV.

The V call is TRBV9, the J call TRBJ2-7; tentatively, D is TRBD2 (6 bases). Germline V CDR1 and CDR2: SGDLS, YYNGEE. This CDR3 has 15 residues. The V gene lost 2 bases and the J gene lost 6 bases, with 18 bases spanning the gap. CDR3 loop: CASSVREPILVEQYF. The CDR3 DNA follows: TGTGCCAGCAGCGTGCGGGAACCCATCTTAGTCGAGCAGTACTTC. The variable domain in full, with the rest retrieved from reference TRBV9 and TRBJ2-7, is DSGVTQTPKHLITATGQRVTLRCSPRSGDLSVYWYQQSLDQGLQFLIQYYNGEERAKGNILERFSAQQFPDLHSELNLSSLELGDSALYFCASSVREPILVEQYFGPGTRLTVT.

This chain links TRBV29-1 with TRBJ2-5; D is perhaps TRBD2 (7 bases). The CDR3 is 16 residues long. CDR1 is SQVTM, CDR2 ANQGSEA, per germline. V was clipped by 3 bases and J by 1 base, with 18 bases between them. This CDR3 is CSVEGGAPLSQETQYF. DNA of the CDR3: TGCAGCGTTGAGGGGGGGGCCCCGTTAAGCCAAGAGACCCAGTACTTC.

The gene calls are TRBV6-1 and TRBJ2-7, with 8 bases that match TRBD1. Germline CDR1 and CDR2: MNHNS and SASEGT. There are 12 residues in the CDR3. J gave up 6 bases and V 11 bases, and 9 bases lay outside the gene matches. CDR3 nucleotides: TGTGCCGGCCGACAGGGGAGGAGCGAGCAGTACTTC. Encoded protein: CAGRQGRSEQYF.

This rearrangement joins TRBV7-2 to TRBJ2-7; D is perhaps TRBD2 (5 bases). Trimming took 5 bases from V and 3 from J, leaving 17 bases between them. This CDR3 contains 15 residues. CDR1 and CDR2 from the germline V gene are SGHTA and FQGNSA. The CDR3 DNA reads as TGTGCCAGCAGCCCCCTAAGAGCTGGGAGCTACGAGCAGTACTTC. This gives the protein CASSPLRAGSYEQYF. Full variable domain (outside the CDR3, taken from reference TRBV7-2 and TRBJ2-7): GAGVSQSPSNKVTEKGKDVELRCDPISGHTALYWYRQSLGQGLEFLIYFQGNSAPDKSGLPSDRFSAERTGGSVSTLTIQRTQQEDSAVYLCASSPLRAGSYEQYFGPGTRLTVT.

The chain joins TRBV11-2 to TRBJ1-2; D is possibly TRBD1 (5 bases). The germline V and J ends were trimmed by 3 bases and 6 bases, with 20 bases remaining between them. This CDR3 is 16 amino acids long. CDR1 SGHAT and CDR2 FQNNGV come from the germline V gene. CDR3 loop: CASSFAQLPGGDGYTF. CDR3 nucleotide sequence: TGTGCCAGCAGCTTCGCCCAACTGCCGGGGGGGGATGGCTACACCTTC.